One and the same sample provided the 22 T cell receptor beta chains below, sequenced in a study of control samples from healthy donors and cancer patients. Repertoires were generated with immunoSEQ multiplex PCR, while TCRdb's copy carries only in-frame clones and drops some. This sample has tens of thousands of clones, with roughly 82% found just once. The sample taken for sequencing was PBMCs. These receptor sequences come from a woman aged 50 to 60 with lung cancer.

This chain uses TRBV20-1 with TRBJ2-7; 8 bases fit TRBD1. V dropped 3 bases and J dropped 5; count of bases not matched to a gene: 9. Germline CDR1 reads DFQATT; CDR2 reads SNEGSKA (reference sequence). The CDR3 totals 14 residues. The DNA of the CDR3 is TGCAGTGCTAGTTTCGACAGGGGCAACCACGAGCAGTACTTC. Translation: CSASFDRGNHEQYF.

The rearrangement links TRBV7-8 to TRBJ2-3; TRBD2 might be the D (5 bases). Trimming stripped 3 bases from V and 0 bases from J, with 7 bases between. Germline V CDR1 and CDR2: SGHVS, FQNEAQ. CDR3 length: 14 amino acids. The CDR3 bases are TGTGCCAGCAGCTTTCTAGCTAGCACAGATACGCAGTATTTT. Translation gives CASSFLASTDTQYF.

This chain connects TRBV30 to TRBJ1-1, with TRBD1 matching 8 bases. Per germline, CDR1 GTSNPN and CDR2 SVGIG (reference sequence). V gave up 8 bases and J gave up 4 bases; unmatched junction bases: 6. There are 12 residues in the CDR3. The CDR3 coding sequence is TGTGCCAGACAGGGGCAGGGCACTGAAGCTTTCTTT. This sequence encodes CARQGQGTEAFF.

The rearrangement joins TRBV10-1 to TRBJ2-7; D gene uncertain. V lost 5 bases and J 9 bases, leaving 14 bases between the germline ends. Looked up from germline, CDR1 is WNHNN and CDR2 is SYGVQD (reference sequence). The CDR3 sequence is 12 residues long. For the CDR3, the DNA is TGCGCCAGCAGTCCGAATGGGGTGCGGCAGTACTTC. It is translated as CASSPNGVRQYF.

The chain is built from TRBV25-1 and TRBJ2-7; 7 nucleotides match TRBD2. The trim removed 2 bases at V and 0 bases at J, leaving 4 bases unmatched. The germline CDR1 and CDR2 sequences are MGHDK and SYGVNS. The CDR3 length is 15 residues. The CDR3: CASSEGRGSSYEQYF. The DNA of the CDR3 is TGTGCCAGCAGTGAAGGGCGGGGGAGCTCCTACGAGCAGTACTTC.

The rearrangement links TRBV5-1 to TRBJ2-2; possible D gene TRBD1, 5 bases. This CDR3 spans 15 amino acids. Germline V gives CDR1 SGHRS, CDR2 YFSETQ. Trimming pared 2 bases from V and 1 base from J, leaving 9 bases between. The CDR3 DNA follows: TGCGCCAGCAGCTTTAATGGACAGAACACCGGGGAGCTGTTTTTT. This codes for CASSFNGQNTGELFF.

The chain uses TRBV4-2 and TRBJ2-6; 10 bases are shared with TRBD2. Germline lookup yields CDR1 LGHNA and CDR2 YNFKEQ. CDR3 size: 18 residues. Trimming cost V 4 bases and J 4 bases; bases outside gene matches: 10. The CDR3 is CASSPLAGGSSGANVLTF. DNA of the CDR3: TGTGCCAGCAGCCCTTTAGCGGGGGGATCTTCCGGGGCCAACGTCCTGACTTTC.

The chain links TRBV10-3 to TRBJ1-2; 7 bases align to TRBD1. J gave up 8 bases and V 4 bases, and 4 bases lay outside the gene matches. Per germline, CDR1 ENHRY and CDR2 SYGVKD. This CDR3 spans 12 amino acids. The CDR3 nucleotides read TGTGCCATCAGTGCTCAGGGGGACGGCTACACCTTC. This encodes CAISAQGDGYTF.

The chain combines TRBV11-3 with TRBJ1-1; no firm D call. V lost 2 bases and J lost 7, with 8 bases in between. Germline CDR1 is SGHNT and CDR2 is YENEEA. The CDR3 covers 12 residues. The CDR3 DNA reads TGTGCCAGCAGCTTAACGGGGATTGAAGCTTTCTTT. The encoded protein is CASSLTGIEAFF.

V gene TRBV19 combines with J gene TRBJ2-5; D gene unclear. The V end lost 3 bases, the J end lost 4 bases, and 6 bases lay between the germline ends. CDR1 is LNHDA, CDR2 SQIVND, per germline (reference sequence). This CDR3 is built from 12 residues. The CDR3, as DNA: TGTGCCAGTAGTATCCTAGGAGAGACCCAGTACTTC. It is translated as CASSILGETQYF.

The J gene is TRBJ2-3, the V gene TRBV7-3; 7 bases are a match to TRBD2. Per germline, CDR1 SGHTA and CDR2 FQGTGA. The CDR3 extends over 14 amino acids. J was trimmed by 2 bases and V by 4 bases; bases with no gene match: 3. CDR3 sequence reads: CASSSSGPTDTQYF. The DNA for the CDR3 is TGTGCCAGCAGCTCTAGCGGACCCACAGATACGCAGTATTTT.

The chain employs TRBV2 and TRBJ1-1; D gene ambiguous. From germline, CDR1 is SNHLY and CDR2 FYNNEI. The CDR3 consists of 14 residues. V lost 6 bases to trimming and J lost 1 base, with 12 bases between them. The CDR3 nucleotides read TGTGCCAGCAGCTTCATGGGAGAGAACACTGAAGCTTTCTTT. Residues: CASSFMGENTEAFF.

The rearrangement joins TRBV5-5 to TRBJ2-1; tentatively, D is TRBD1 or TRBD2 (5 bases each). The V gene lost 4 bases and the J gene lost 2 bases, with 13 bases spanning the gap. Germline V gives CDR1 SGHKS, CDR2 YYEKEE (reference sequence). CDR3 length equals 15 residues. CDR3 amino acids: CASSPGWGPYNEQFF. The CDR3 nucleotides read TGTGCCAGCAGCCCAGGCTGGGGACCCTACAATGAGCAGTTCTTC.

The rearrangement joins TRBV5-1 to TRBJ2-3, with 8 bases that match TRBD1. The CDR3 loop spans 16 amino acids. Germline lookup yields CDR1 SGHRS and CDR2 YFSETQ. Unmatched junction bases numbered 14, after V lost 5 bases and J lost 6 bases. Here the CDR3 reads CASRRNPGQVVDTQYF. The CDR3 DNA sequence: TGCGCCAGCAGGCGGAACCCGGGACAGGTAGTGGATACGCAGTATTTT.

V gene TRBV7-9 combines with J gene TRBJ1-3; D is unclear. V lost 5 bases, J lost 0 bases, and 8 bases lay in between. CDR1 SEHNR and CDR2 FQNEAQ come from the germline V gene (reference sequence). This CDR3 comprises 14 residues. The CDR3 region has the DNA TGTGCCAGCAGCATAGGCGACTCTGGAAACACCATATATTTT. This sequence encodes CASSIGDSGNTIYF.

This clone was observed a handful of times. The chain employs TRBV11-2 and TRBJ1-4; D gene uncertain. The germline V gene has CDR1 SGHAT and CDR2 FQNNGV. This CDR3 is built from 12 residues. The V gene lost 2 bases and the J gene lost 7 bases, with 5 bases spanning the gap. CDR3 loop: CASSLIGEKLFF. CDR3 nucleotides: TGTGCCAGCAGCTTAATCGGTGAAAAACTGTTTTTT.

The rearrangement links TRBV6-5 to TRBJ1-2; TRBD1 matches 7 bases. With V trimmed by 8 bases and J by 6 bases, 9 bases remained unmatched. In germline, CDR1 is MNHEY, CDR2 SVGAGI. This CDR3 region has 13 residues. The CDR3 here is CASRGTASHGYTF. The DNA of the CDR3 is TGTGCCAGCCGAGGGACAGCTAGCCATGGCTACACCTTC.

The V call is TRBV29-1, the J call TRBJ1-2, with no clear D. With 3 bases removed from V and 2 bases from J, the gap between germline ends came to 10 bases. Germline V CDR1 and CDR2: SQVTM, ANQGSEA. This CDR3 comprises 13 residues. CDR3 in amino acids: CSVEGWGNYGYTF. CDR3 coding DNA: TGCAGCGTTGAGGGGTGGGGAAACTATGGCTACACCTTC.

The chain carries TRBV19 and TRBJ1-6; a possible D gene is TRBD1 (6 bases). The CDR3 contains 13 residues. Germline values: CDR1 LNHDA, CDR2 SQIVND (reference sequence). With 9 bases removed from V and 7 bases from J, the gap between germline ends came to 13 bases. The CDR3 sequence is CASRPTGNSPLHF. The CDR3 DNA follows: TGTGCCAGCCGCCCGACAGGCAATTCACCCCTCCACTTT.

The CDR3 region has the DNA TGTGCCAGTACCGTGACTAGCGGGGACGATGAGCAGTTCTTC. Translating gives CASTVTSGDDEQFF. V usage is TRBV19 and J usage is TRBJ2-1; TRBD2 agrees at 11 bases. Germline V lookup: CDR1 LNHDA, CDR2 SQIVND (reference sequence). The CDR3 contains 14 residues. The V segment lost 7 bases and the J segment 8 bases; nucleotides outside the gene matches: 7.

This chain links TRBV11-2 with TRBJ2-5; 8 positions agree with TRBD1. The CDR3 covers 18 residues. Germline CDR1 reads SGHAT; CDR2 reads FQNNGV. The J segment lost 1 base and the V segment lost 0 bases, leaving 10 bases of the junction unmatched. CDR3 in amino acids: CASSLDRAPGGFQETQYF. The CDR3 nucleotides are TGTGCCAGCAGCTTAGATAGGGCGCCAGGGGGCTTCCAAGAGACCCAGTACTTC.

J is TRBJ2-3 and V is TRBV24-1, with D perhaps matching TRBD1 or TRBD2 (6 bases each). Trimming shortened V by 3 bases and J by 5 bases, and 11 bases separated the two germline ends. The V gene's germline CDR1 is KGHDR and CDR2 SFDVKD. The CDR3 loop spans 14 amino acids. CDR3 residues: CATSDEGGIDTQYF. CDR3 coding DNA: TGTGCCACCAGTGATGAGGGGGGTATAGATACGCAGTATTTT.